This T cell receptor beta chain stems from a study of cytomegalovirus exposure and HLA in healthy donors. As for the study in general: HLA-typed donors contributed approximately 86 million unique TCRs, which were held in an early data release. Findings and limits, study-wide: Common viral pathogens were later found to be apparently linked to several of the most significant clusters. Later work associated more than 15,000 TCR beta sequences with HLA alleles at 0.05 false discovery rate.

On this clone: As yet, its antigen is unknown.

The CDR3 has 14 amino acids. V lost 5 bases to trimming and J lost 3 bases, with 13 bases between them. Germline loops: CDR1 LNHDA, CDR2 SQIVND (reference sequence). PCR primers comprised 60 Vbeta and 13 Jbeta primers. Original data processing: There were around 80 million unique TCR beta chains by a later count, and 8.5 million to 14 million of them were shared. Clones were sequenced by immunoSEQ multiplex PCR, and TCRdb holds only the in-frame ones, with some missing. V and J calls and clone size are as listed in that table; D and trimming were resolved from the DNA. This table holds fewer than 200,000 clones, about 65% found once.

The sequenced sample was PBMCs. This TCR derives from a girl between 5 and 17 years old in good health and CMV-seronegative. The rearrangement uses TRBV19 and TRBJ1-1, with D possibly TRBD1 on 6 matching bases. The CDR3 sequence: CASSLGTGYTEAFF. The CDR3 DNA reads as TGTGCCAGTAGTTTGGGTACAGGGTACACTGAAGCTTTCTTT. The variable domain in full, completed from reference TRBV19 and TRBJ1-1, reads DGGITQSPKYLFRKEGQNVTLSCEQNLNHDAMYWYRQDPGQGLRLIYYSQIVNDFQKGDIAEGYSVSREKKESFPLTVTSAQKNPTAFYLCASSLGTGYTEAFFGQGTRLTVV.